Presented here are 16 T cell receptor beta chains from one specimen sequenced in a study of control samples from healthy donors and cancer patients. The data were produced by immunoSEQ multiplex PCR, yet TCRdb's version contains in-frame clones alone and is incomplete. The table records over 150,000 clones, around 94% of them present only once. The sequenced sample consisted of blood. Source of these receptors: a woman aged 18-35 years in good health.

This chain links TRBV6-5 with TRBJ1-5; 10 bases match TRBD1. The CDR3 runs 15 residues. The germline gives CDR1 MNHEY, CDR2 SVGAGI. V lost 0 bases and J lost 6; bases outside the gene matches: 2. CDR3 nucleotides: TGTGCCAGCAGTTACTCGGGACAGGGGCTTCAGCCCCAGCATTTT. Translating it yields CASSYSGQGLQPQHF.

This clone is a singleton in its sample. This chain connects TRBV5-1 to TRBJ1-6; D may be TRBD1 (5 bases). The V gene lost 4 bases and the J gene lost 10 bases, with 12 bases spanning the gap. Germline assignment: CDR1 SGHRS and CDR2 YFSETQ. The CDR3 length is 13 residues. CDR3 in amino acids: CASSTRTSSPLHF. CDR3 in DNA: TGCGCCAGCAGCACCCGGACATCATCACCCCTCCACTTT.

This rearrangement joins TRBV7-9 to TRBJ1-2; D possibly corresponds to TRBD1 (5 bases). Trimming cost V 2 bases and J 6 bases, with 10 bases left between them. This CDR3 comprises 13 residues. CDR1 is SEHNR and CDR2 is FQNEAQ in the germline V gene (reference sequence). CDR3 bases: TGTGCCAGCAGCTTACCGGGGGGTGATGGCTACACCTTC. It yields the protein CASSLPGGDGYTF.

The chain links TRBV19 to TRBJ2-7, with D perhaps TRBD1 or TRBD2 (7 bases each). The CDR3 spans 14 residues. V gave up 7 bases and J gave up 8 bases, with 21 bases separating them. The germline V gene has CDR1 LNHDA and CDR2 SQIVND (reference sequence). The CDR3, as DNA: TGTGCCAGTACCCCAGGGGGGGGACTACTCCAGCAGTACTTC. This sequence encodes CASTPGGGLLQQYF.

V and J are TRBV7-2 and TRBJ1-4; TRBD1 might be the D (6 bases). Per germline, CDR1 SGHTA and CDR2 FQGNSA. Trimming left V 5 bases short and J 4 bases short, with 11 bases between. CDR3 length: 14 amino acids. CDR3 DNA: TGTGCCAGCAGCGGGTCAGGGGTTAATGAAAAACTGTTTTTT. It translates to CASSGSGVNEKLFF.

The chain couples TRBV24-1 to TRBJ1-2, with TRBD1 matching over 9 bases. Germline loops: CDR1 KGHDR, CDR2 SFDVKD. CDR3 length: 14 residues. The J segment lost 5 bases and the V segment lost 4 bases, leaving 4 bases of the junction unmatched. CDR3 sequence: CATSDPGQGYGYTF. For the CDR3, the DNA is TGTGCCACCAGTGACCCGGGACAGGGATATGGCTACACCTTC.

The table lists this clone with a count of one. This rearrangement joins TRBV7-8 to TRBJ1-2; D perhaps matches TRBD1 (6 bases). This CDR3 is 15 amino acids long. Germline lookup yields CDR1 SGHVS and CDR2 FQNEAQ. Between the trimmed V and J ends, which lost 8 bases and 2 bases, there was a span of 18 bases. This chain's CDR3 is CASAVNWGPNYGYTF. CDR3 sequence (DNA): TGTGCCAGCGCTGTAAATTGGGGGCCCAACTATGGCTACACCTTC.

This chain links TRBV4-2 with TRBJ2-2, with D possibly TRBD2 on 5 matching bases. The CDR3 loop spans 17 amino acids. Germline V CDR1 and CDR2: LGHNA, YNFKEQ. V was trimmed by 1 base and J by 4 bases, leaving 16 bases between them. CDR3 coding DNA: TGTGCCAGCAGCCAAGCGGTGGACCGGGCGGGCACCGGGGAGCTGTTTTTT. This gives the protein CASSQAVDRAGTGELFF.

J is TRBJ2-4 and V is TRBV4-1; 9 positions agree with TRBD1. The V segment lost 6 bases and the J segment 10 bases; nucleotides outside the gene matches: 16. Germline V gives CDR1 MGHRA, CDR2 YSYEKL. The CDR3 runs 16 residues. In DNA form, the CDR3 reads TGCGCCAGCAGTCCAAGAGGGGGACAGGGTTTGCAGATTCAGTACTTC. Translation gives CASSPRGGQGLQIQYF.

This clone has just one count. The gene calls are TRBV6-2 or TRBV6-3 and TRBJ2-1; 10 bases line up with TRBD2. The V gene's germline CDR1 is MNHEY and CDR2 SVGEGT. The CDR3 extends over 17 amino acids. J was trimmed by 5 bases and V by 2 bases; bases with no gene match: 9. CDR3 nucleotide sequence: TGTGCCAGCAGTTACCCGCATTTAGCGGGAGGCAACAATGAGCAGTTCTTC. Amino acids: CASSYPHLAGGNNEQFF.

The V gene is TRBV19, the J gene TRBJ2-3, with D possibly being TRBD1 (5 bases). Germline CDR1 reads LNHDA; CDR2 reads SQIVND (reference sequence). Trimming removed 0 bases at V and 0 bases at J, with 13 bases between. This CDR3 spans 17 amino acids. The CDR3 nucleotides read TGTGCCAGTAGTATAGATCCGATCGGACAAAGCACAGATACGCAGTATTTT. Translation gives CASSIDPIGQSTDTQYF.

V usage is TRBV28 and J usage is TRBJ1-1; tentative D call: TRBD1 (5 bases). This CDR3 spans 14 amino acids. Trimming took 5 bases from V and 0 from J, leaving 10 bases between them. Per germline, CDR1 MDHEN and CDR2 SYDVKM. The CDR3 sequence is CASSRQSMNTEAFF. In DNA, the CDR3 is TGTGCCAGCAGTCGACAGTCCATGAACACTGAAGCTTTCTTT. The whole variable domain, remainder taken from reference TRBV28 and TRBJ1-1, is DVKVTQSSRYLVKRTGEKVFLECVQDMDHENMFWYRQDPGLGLRLIYFSYDVKMKEKGDIPEGYSVSREKKERFSLILESASTNQTSMYLCASSRQSMNTEAFFGQGTRLTVV.

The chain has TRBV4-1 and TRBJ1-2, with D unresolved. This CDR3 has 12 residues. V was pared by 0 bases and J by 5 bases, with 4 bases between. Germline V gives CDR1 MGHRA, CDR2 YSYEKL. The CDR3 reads CASSQDGYGYTF. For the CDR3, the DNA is TGCGCCAGCAGCCAAGACGGGTATGGCTACACCTTC.

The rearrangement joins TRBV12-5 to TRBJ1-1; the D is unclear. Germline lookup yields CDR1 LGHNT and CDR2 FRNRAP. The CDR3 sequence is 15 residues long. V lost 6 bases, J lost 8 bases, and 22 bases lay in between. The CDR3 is CASGNPGLAGTEAFF. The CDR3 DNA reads TGTGCTAGTGGAAATCCCGGCCTCGCTGGAACCGAAGCTTTCTTT.

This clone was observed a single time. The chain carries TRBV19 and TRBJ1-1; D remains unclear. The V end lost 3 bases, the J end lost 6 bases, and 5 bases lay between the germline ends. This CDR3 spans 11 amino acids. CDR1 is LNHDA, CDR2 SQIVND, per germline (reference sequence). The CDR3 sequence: CASSMWAEAFF. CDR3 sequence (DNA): TGTGCCAGTAGTATGTGGGCTGAAGCTTTCTTT.

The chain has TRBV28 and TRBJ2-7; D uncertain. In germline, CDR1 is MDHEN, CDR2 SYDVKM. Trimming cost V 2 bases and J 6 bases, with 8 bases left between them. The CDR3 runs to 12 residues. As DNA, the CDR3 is TGTGCCAGCAGTTTAGGGCTTGGCGAGCAGTACTTC. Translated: CASSLGLGEQYF. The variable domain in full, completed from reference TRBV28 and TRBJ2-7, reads DVKVTQSSRYLVKRTGEKVFLECVQDMDHENMFWYRQDPGLGLRLIYFSYDVKMKEKGDIPEGYSVSREKKERFSLILESASTNQTSMYLCASSLGLGEQYFGPGTRLTVT.